What follows describes a single T cell receptor beta chain. Its antigen remains unknown. The V gene lost 3 bases and the J gene lost 10 bases, with 16 bases spanning the gap. In germline, CDR1 is SEHNR, CDR2 FQNEAQ (reference sequence). This CDR3 has 15 residues. The sample originates from a study of CD8 T cells in ankylosing spondylitis. Findings and limits, study-wide: The disease-linked clones had a CD8+ phenotype and low blood frequencies. Within ankylosing spondylitis blood, a TCR beta motif made up of roughly eight highly homologous variants appeared to be characteristic. There was reportedly significant enrichment of clones that were disease-linked in matched ankylosing spondylitis synovial fluid.

Quantitative 5'-RACE was performed with molecular barcodes, and it yielded the TCR beta libraries. TCRdb redid the calling of the 5' RACE reads with MiXCR, one entry per CDR3 protein. The sample consists of around 220,000 distinct CDR3 sequences, about 11% of them appearing once. The sample taken for sequencing was blood, either unsorted or a sorted T cell fraction (not recorded which). The chain couples TRBV7-9 to TRBJ1-6; TRBD1 is a possible D gene (6 bases). This TCR derives from a male donor with ankylosing spondylitis or in good health (not recorded which). The CDR3 loop reads CASSLPAGVGSPLHF. Here the CDR3 DNA reads TGTGCCAGCAGCTTGCCGGCAGGGGTGGGCTCACCCCTCCACTTT.